These T cell receptor beta chains were read from a single sample in a study of shared clonotypes between healthy human individuals. TCRdb's copy holds only in-frame clones and misses some; the assay was immunoSEQ multiplex PCR. Here the sample spans about 1.9 million clones, about 93% being singletons. The sequencing input was naive CD8+ T cells from PBMCs. The source of these receptors is a man younger than 30 in good health. Some clones in this sample may be carry-over from other donors' samples. The CDR3 runs from the conserved cysteine through the conserved F or W. A D gene is named only where the DNA matches it firmly. Part of the rows lack a size; the others show once, few, many or a class for expanded clones.

clone size | J gene | V gene | D gene | CDR3 protein | CDR3 DNA
NA | TRBJ1-5 | TRBV21-1 | NA | CASSKVTGGNQPQHF | TGTGCCAGCAGCAAAGTAACAGGGGGGAATCAGCCCCAGCATTTT
NA | TRBJ2-5 | TRBV29-1 | NA | CSALEGVAGETQYF | TGCAGCGCCCTCGAGGGCGTTGCAGGAGAGACCCAGTACTTC
few | TRBJ1-1 | TRBV10-2 | NA | CASKGGRGTEAFF | TGCGCCAGCAAGGGGGGTCGGGGCACTGAAGCTTTCTTT
NA | TRBJ1-1 | TRBV7-9 | NA | CASSLGAGMNTEAFF | TGTGCCAGCAGCTTAGGGGCGGGGATGAACACTGAAGCTTTCTTT
NA | TRBJ2-6 | TRBV19 | NA | CASTSWVSGANVLTF | TGTGCCAGTACCTCCTGGGTCTCTGGGGCCAACGTCCTGACTTTC
once | TRBJ2-1 | TRBV7-2 | NA | CASSPTSHAYNEQFF | TGTGCCAGCAGTCCCACATCTCATGCCTACAATGAGCAGTTCTTC
NA | TRBJ1-1 | TRBV7-9 | NA | CASSPRDMNTEAFF | TGTGCCAGCAGCCCGCGGGATATGAACACTGAAGCTTTCTTT
NA | TRBJ1-5 | TRBV28 | NA | CASDMGGQPQHF | TGTGCCAGCGACATGGGGGGGCAGCCCCAGCATTTT
NA | TRBJ2-2 | TRBV9 | NA | CASSVNSQGSTGELFF | TGTGCCAGCAGCGTTAACTCACAGGGTTCTACCGGGGAGCTGTTTTTT
NA | TRBJ2-1 | TRBV29-1 | NA | CSAYGLMDYNEQFF | TGCAGCGCCTATGGACTGATGGACTACAATGAGCAGTTCTTC
NA | TRBJ2-7 | TRBV5-1 | NA | CASSFGTAYEQYF | TGCGCCAGCAGCTTCGGGACTGCCTACGAGCAGTACTTC
NA | TRBJ2-1 | TRBV19 | NA | CASSITGYNEQFF | TGTGCCAGTAGTATTACGGGATACAATGAGCAGTTCTTC
NA | TRBJ2-3 | TRBV7-3 | TRBD2 | CASSGAGLAGVQGDTQYF | TGTGCCAGCAGCGGGGCGGGGCTAGCGGGAGTACAGGGAGATACGCAGTATTTT
NA | TRBJ2-3 | TRBV9 | NA | CASSSGYSPDTQYF | TGTGCCAGCAGCTCGGGGTATTCCCCGGATACGCAGTATTTT